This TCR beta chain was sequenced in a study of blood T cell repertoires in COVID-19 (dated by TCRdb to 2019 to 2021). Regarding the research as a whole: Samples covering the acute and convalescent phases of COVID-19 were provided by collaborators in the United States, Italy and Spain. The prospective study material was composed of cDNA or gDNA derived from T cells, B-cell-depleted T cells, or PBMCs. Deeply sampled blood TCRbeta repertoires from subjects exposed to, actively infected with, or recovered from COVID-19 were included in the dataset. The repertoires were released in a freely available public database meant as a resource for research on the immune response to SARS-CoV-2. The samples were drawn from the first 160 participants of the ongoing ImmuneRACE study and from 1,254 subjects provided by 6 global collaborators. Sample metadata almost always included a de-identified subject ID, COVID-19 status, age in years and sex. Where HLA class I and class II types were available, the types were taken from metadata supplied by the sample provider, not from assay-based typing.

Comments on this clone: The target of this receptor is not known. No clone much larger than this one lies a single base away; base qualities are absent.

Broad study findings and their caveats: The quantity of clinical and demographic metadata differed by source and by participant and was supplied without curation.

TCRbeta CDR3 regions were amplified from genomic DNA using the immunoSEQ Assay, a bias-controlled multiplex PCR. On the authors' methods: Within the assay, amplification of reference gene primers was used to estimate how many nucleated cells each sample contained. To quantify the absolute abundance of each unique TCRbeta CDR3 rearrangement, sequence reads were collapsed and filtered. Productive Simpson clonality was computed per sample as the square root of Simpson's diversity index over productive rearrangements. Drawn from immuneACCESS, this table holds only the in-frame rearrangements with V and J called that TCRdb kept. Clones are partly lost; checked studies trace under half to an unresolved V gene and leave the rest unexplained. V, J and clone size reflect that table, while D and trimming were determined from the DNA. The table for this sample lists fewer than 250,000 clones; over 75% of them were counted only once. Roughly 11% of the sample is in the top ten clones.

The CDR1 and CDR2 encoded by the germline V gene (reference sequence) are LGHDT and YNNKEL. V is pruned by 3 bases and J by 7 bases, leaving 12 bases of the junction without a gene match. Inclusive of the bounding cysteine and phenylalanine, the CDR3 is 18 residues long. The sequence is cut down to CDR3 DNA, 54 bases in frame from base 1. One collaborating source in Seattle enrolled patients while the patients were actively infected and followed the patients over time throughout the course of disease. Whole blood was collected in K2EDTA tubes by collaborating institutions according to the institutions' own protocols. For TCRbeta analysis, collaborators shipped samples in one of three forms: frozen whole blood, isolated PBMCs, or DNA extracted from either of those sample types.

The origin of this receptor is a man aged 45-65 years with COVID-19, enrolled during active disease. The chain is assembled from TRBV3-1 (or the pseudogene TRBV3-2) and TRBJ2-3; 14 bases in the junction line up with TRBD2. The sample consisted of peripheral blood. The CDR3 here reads CASSHLRMGTSGSHTQYF. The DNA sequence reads TGTGCCAGCAGCCACCTAAGGATGGGGACTAGCGGGAGTCATACGCAGTATTTT.